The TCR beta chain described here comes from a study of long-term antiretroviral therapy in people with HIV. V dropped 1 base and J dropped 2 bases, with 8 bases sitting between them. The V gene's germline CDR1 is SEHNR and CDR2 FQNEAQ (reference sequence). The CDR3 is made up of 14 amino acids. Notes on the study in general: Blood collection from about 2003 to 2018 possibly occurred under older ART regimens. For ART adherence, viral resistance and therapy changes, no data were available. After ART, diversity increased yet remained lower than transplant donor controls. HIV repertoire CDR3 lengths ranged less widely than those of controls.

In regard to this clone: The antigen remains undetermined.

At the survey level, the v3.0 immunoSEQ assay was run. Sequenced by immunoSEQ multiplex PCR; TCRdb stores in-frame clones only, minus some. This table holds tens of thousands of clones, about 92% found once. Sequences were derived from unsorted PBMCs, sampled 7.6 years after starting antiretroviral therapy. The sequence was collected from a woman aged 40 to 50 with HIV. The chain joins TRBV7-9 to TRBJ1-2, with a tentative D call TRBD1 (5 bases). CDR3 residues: CASSLGQSNYGYTF. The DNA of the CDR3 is TGTGCCAGCAGCTTAGGACAGTCCAACTATGGCTACACCTTC.